A selection of T cell receptor beta chains follows, all from one sample in a study of cytomegalovirus exposure and HLA in healthy donors. Sequenced by immunoSEQ multiplex PCR; TCRdb stores in-frame clones only, minus some. The sample contains 150,000 to 200,000 clones, roughly 60% of which appear only once. Material: PBMCs. Every receptor here comes from a man aged 35 to 55 in good health and CMV-seronegative. CDR3s include the opening cysteine and the closing phenylalanine or tryptophan. The D gene is left open where the match is weak. Rows may omit the clone size; those that give it use once, few, many or a size class.

>TRBJ1-1|few|TRBV15|TRBD1
TGTGCCACCAGATCGACAGGGGGCACTGAAGCTTTCTTT
CATRSTGGTEAFF
>TRBJ1-4|-|TRBV6-5|-
TGTGCCAGCAAGGGGGATGCTGAAAAACTGTTTTTT
CASKGDAEKLFF
>TRBJ2-7|-|TRBV6-6|-
TGTGCCAGCAGTTTCGGGGTTGCCTACGAGCAGTACTTC
CASSFGVAYEQYF
>TRBJ2-7|-|TRBV4-1|TRBD2
TGCGCCAGCAGCCAAGACGACGAGCGGGGAGAGCAGTACTTC
CASSQDDERGEQYF
>TRBJ1-1|-|TRBV10-3|TRBD1
TGTGCCATCAACCCAGGGGGCGCCGTCACTGAAGCTTTCTTT
CAINPGGAVTEAFF
>TRBJ2-3|-|TRBV7-9|-
TGTTCCAGCAGCTTGAGCAAATCTAGCACAGATACGCAGTATTTT
CSSSLSKSSTDTQYF
>TRBJ1-5|-|TRBV10-3|-
TGTGCCATCAGTGAGTCGGAAGGTACAGGGTCAAGACAGCCCCAGCATTTT
CAISESEGTGSRQPQHF
>TRBJ2-7|-|TRBV21-1|-
TGTGCCAGCCCTGACAGGTTCTCCTACGAGCAGTACTTC
CASPDRFSYEQYF
>TRBJ2-7|few|TRBV5-5|TRBD1
TGTGCCAGCTCGACAGGGTCCGACTCCTACGAGCAGTACTTC
CASSTGSDSYEQYF
>TRBJ2-3|-|TRBV5-4|TRBD1
TGTGCCAGCAGCCAGGACAGGGGGGTAGATACGCAGTATTTT
CASSQDRGVDTQYF
>TRBJ2-5|-|TRBV5-1|-
TGCGCCAGCAGCTTGGCGCCGGTTTCAGAGACCCAGTACTTC
CASSLAPVSETQYF
>TRBJ1-5|-|TRBV19|-
TGTGCCAGTAGTATTGCAGATAGCAATCAGCCCCAGCATTTT
CASSIADSNQPQHF